Listed below are T cell receptor beta chains from one sample, sequenced in a study of T cell repertoires and HLA-DP antigens. No antigen has been identified for these receptors. Only in-frame clones appear in the TCRdb table, and some are missing; sequencing was by immunoSEQ multiplex PCR. Here the sample spans almost 90,000 clones, around 86% being singletons. The sample consisted of CD4+ T cells from PBMCs. The receptors were gathered from a man between 50 and 59 years old in good health and CMV-seronegative. CDR3s include the opening cysteine and the closing phenylalanine or tryptophan. D genes are given only for firm matches. A row's size may be missing; if present it is once, few, many or a size class.

V gene	clone size	D gene	J gene	CDR3 protein	CDR3 DNA
TRBV6-1	.	TRBD2	TRBJ2-1	CASSEESGRSTGNEQFF	TGTGCCAGCAGTGAAGAAAGCGGGAGAAGCACCGGAAATGAGCAGTTCTTC
TRBV18	.	.	TRBJ2-2	CASSPPQNGGTGELFF	TGTGCCAGCTCACCACCACAAAACGGGGGCACCGGGGAGCTGTTTTTT
TRBV9	.	TRBD2	TRBJ2-2	CASSVAAGVGTGELFF	TGTGCCAGCAGCGTAGCTGCGGGAGTCGGCACCGGGGAGCTGTTTTTT
TRBV7-3	medium-sized	TRBD2	TRBJ2-2	CASSSLPGGKTGELFF	TGTGCCAGCAGCTCACTCCCGGGGGGGAAAACCGGGGAGCTGTTTTTT
TRBV5-8	.	.	TRBJ2-7	CASSLAWGNSYEQYF	TGTGCCAGCAGCTTGGCATGGGGTAACTCCTACGAGCAGTACTTC
TRBV19	.	.	TRBJ1-1	CASSPRSTSNTEAFF	TGTGCCAGTAGTCCTAGGAGTACTTCGAACACTGAAGCTTTCTTT
TRBV10-3	.	.	TRBJ1-2	CAIREVVDETYGYTF	TGTGCCATCAGGGAGGTAGTGGATGAGACCTATGGCTACACCTTC
TRBV7-2	once	.	TRBJ1-5	CASSKIISGQPQHF	TGTGCCAGCAGTAAGATCATAAGCGGTCAGCCCCAGCATTTT
TRBV5-4	few	.	TRBJ2-7	CASSSVLGSNEQYF	TGTGCCAGCAGCTCAGTACTAGGTTCGAACGAGCAGTACTTC
TRBV29-1	.	.	TRBJ2-2	CSATDRKNTGELFF	TGCAGCGCGACGGACCGAAAGAACACCGGGGAGCTGTTTTTT
TRBV5-4	.	TRBD2	TRBJ2-2	CASSLERGRGTGELFF	TGTGCCAGCAGCTTGGAACGCGGGAGGGGCACCGGGGAGCTGTTTTTT
TRBV4-3	once	.	TRBJ2-3	CASSQEWQGIDTQYF	TGCGCCAGCAGCCAAGAATGGCAGGGTATTGATACGCAGTATTTT
TRBV7-2	.	.	TRBJ2-7	CASSLDSVSEQYF	TGTGCCAGCAGCTTAGACTCGGTCTCCGAGCAGTACTTC
TRBV11-2	.	TRBD2	TRBJ2-7	CASSSRLAGTWEQYF	TGTGCCAGCAGCTCCCGACTAGCGGGTACGTGGGAGCAGTACTTC
TRBV5-6	.	.	TRBJ2-2	CASSGDLTGTTGELFF	TGTGCCAGCAGCGGGGACCTAACAGGGACCACCGGGGAGCTGTTTTTT
TRBV2	.	TRBD2	TRBJ2-1	CASSPGLAGGGEQFF	TGTGCCAGCAGTCCGGGACTAGCGGGAGGCGGTGAGCAGTTCTTC
TRBV30	.	.	TRBJ1-5	CAWSAVGGNQPQHF	TGTGCCTGGAGCGCCGTGGGGGGCAATCAGCCCCAGCATTTT
TRBV19	.	TRBD1	TRBJ1-1	CASQGAHRGLSEAFF	TGTGCCAGCCAAGGAGCCCACAGGGGGCTGTCTGAAGCTTTCTTT
TRBV30	.	.	TRBJ1-5	CAWSPRQQLNQPQHF	TGTGCCTGGAGCCCCCGGCAACAGTTAAATCAGCCCCAGCATTTT
TRBV30	.	.	TRBJ1-4	CAWSSGVSNEKLFF	TGTGCCTGGAGTTCCGGGGTATCGAATGAAAAACTGTTTTTT
TRBV7-8	.	TRBD2	TRBJ2-1	CASSPVAGGSYNEQFF	TGTGCCAGCAGCCCAGTAGCGGGTGGGTCCTACAATGAGCAGTTCTTC
TRBV6-4	.	.	TRBJ2-1	CASSEEWGQGNEQFF	TGTGCCAGCAGTGAGGAATGGGGGCAGGGCAATGAGCAGTTCTTC
TRBV5-1	.	.	TRBJ1-4	CASSLGGGPNEKLFF	TGCGCCAGCAGCTTGGGGGGGGGACCCAATGAAAAACTGTTTTTT
TRBV5-5	.	.	TRBJ2-7	CASSRRNEQYF	TGTGCCAGCAGCCGTCGGAACGAGCAGTACTTC
TRBV9	.	TRBD1	TRBJ2-7	CASALGQGAYEQYF	TGTGCCAGCGCTCTCGGACAGGGGGCTTACGAGCAGTACTTC
TRBV7-2	.	.	TRBJ1-6	CASSLDRNGNSPLHF	TGTGCCAGCAGCTTAGACAGGAACGGGAATTCACCCCTCCACTTT
TRBV14	.	.	TRBJ2-7	CASSQETTTSKQYF	TGTGCCAGCAGCCAAGAGACGACTACCTCAAAGCAGTACTTC
TRBV19	few	.	TRBJ1-4	CASSIAPGEKLFF	TGTGCCAGTAGTATTGCGCCGGGGGAAAAACTGTTTTTT
TRBV5-1	.	TRBD1	TRBJ2-5	CASSLDGTGQETQYF	TGCGCCAGCAGCTTGGACGGGACAGGCCAAGAGACCCAGTACTTC
TRBV18	.	.	TRBJ1-1	CASSLNTEAFF	TGTGCCAGCTCCTTGAACACTGAAGCTTTCTTT
TRBV4-3	.	TRBD1	TRBJ2-3	CASSQADRVSDTQYF	TGCGCCAGCAGCCAAGCGGACAGGGTTTCAGATACGCAGTATTTT
TRBV2	.	.	TRBJ2-1	CASRAGEADAHNEQFF	TGTGCCAGCCGAGCCGGAGAGGCGGACGCCCACAATGAGCAGTTCTTC
TRBV6-4	.	TRBD2	TRBJ2-5	CASSDIRTSAQGSETQYF	TGTGCCAGCAGTGACATCCGGACTAGCGCCCAAGGGTCAGAGACCCAGTACTTC
TRBV5-1	.	TRBD1	TRBJ2-6	CASSPGTGGSGANVLTF	TGCGCCAGCAGTCCTGGGACAGGGGGCTCTGGGGCCAACGTCCTGACCTTC
TRBV27	once	TRBD1	TRBJ1-2	CASSPRRDRTGGYTF	TGTGCCAGCAGTCCACGCCGGGACAGGACGGGTGGCTACACCTTC
TRBV28	.	.	TRBJ1-5	CASSLDPQFQPQHF	TGTGCCAGCAGTTTAGATCCTCAGTTTCAGCCCCAGCATTTT
TRBV5-4	few	.	TRBJ2-2	CASHIGGLGTGELFF	TGTGCCAGTCACATCGGGGGCCTGGGGACCGGGGAGCTGTTTTTT
TRBV14	.	.	TRBJ2-7	CASSLGGSLPRYEQYF	TGTGCCAGCAGCCTGGGAGGATCTTTGCCCCGCTACGAGCAGTACTTC
TRBV9	.	.	TRBJ1-1	CASSAEQVTTEAFF	TGTGCCAGCAGCGCTGAACAGGTGACCACTGAAGCTTTCTTT
TRBV2	.	TRBD2	TRBJ2-5	CASSSRGLAFQETQYF	TGTGCCAGCAGCTCGAGGGGACTAGCATTCCAAGAGACCCAGTACTTC
TRBV19	.	.	TRBJ2-2	CASSIGGLAGELFF	TGTGCCAGTAGTATAGGAGGGCTAGCCGGGGAGCTGTTTTTT
TRBV6-5	.	.	TRBJ1-2	CASSSHRSLGYTF	TGTGCCAGCAGTTCCCACAGGAGCCTTGGCTACACCTTC
TRBV28	.	TRBD2	TRBJ2-1	CASSLPSGSFDEQFF	TGTGCCAGCAGTTTACCTAGCGGGAGTTTCGATGAGCAGTTCTTC
TRBV12-5	once	TRBD1	TRBJ2-1	CASVRDRGWDEQFF	TGTGCTAGCGTCCGGGACAGGGGATGGGATGAGCAGTTCTTC
TRBV7-9	.	.	TRBJ2-6	CASSPLPTRASGANVLTF	TGTGCCAGCAGCCCCCTCCCGACACGAGCCTCTGGGGCCAACGTCCTGACTTTC
TRBV27	.	TRBD2	TRBJ2-1	CASSVAGAVDEQFF	TGTGCCAGCAGTGTAGCGGGAGCGGTAGATGAGCAGTTCTTC
TRBV7-9	.	TRBD1	TRBJ1-4	CASRRTGGVNEKLFF	TGTGCCAGCAGGCGCACAGGGGGGGTAAATGAAAAACTGTTTTTT
TRBV11-2	.	TRBD1	TRBJ2-7	CASSLRWDSTYEQYF	TGTGCCAGCAGCTTACGCTGGGACAGCACCTACGAGCAGTACTTC
TRBV5-5	.	TRBD1	TRBJ1-4	CASSLGGTGSEKLFF	TGTGCCAGCAGCTTAGGCGGGACAGGGTCTGAAAAACTGTTTTTT
TRBV4-3	.	TRBD1	TRBJ2-2	CASSQEISFYRGDENTGELFF	TGCGCCAGCAGCCAAGAGATCTCGTTCTACAGGGGGGACGAGAACACCGGGGAGCTGTTTTTT
TRBV5-1	.	TRBD2	TRBJ2-3	CASSLERGGIDTQYF	TGCGCCAGCAGCTTAGAGCGCGGGGGGATAGATACGCAGTATTTT
TRBV6-5	.	.	TRBJ1-1	CASSYSIGRGEAFF	TGTGCCAGCAGTTACTCGATTGGGAGGGGTGAAGCTTTCTTT
TRBV10-3	.	.	TRBJ2-3	CAISVTGSTDTQYF	TGTGCCATCAGTGTGACGGGGTCCACAGATACGCAGTATTTT
TRBV13	.	TRBD1	TRBJ1-4	CASSRRDRDWGVEKLFF	TGTGCCAGCAGCCGCCGGGACAGGGACTGGGGTGTTGAAAAACTGTTTTTT
TRBV5-8	.	.	TRBJ1-5	CASSEGPGNQPQHF	TGTGCCAGCAGCGAAGGACCAGGGAATCAGCCCCAGCATTTT
TRBV15	.	.	TRBJ1-3	CATSRDLANSGNTIYF	TGTGCCACCAGCAGAGATCTTGCCAACTCTGGAAACACCATATATTTT
TRBV5-1	.	.	TRBJ2-7	CASRQSLDSFYEQYF	TGCGCCAGCAGACAGTCGTTGGACAGCTTCTACGAGCAGTACTTC
TRBV6-5	.	TRBD2	TRBJ2-7	CASRRLAGGGEQYF	TGTGCCAGCAGAAGACTAGCGGGGGGCGGCGAGCAGTACTTC